This T cell receptor (beta chain) appears in the sequencing data of a study of blood T cell repertoires in COVID-19. On the study more broadly: COVID-19 samples from acute and convalescent phases originated in the United States, Italy and Spain.

This clone was seen a single time. As processed by the authors: Reference gene primer amplification gave estimated nucleated cell counts. Only in-frame clones appear in the TCRdb table, and some are missing; sequencing was by immunoSEQ multiplex PCR. That table furnishes V, J and clone size, whereas the DNA furnished D and trimming. Of 300,000 to 400,000 clones detected, over 75% appear once; the ten largest clones hold less than 1.2%. The participants were between roughly 18 and 89 years old and came from some 23 US areas. Participants had their cohort set by participant-reported clinical history. Sequencing input: PBMCs or T cells enriched from blood (not recorded which). This sequence was found in a man younger than 35 who had recovered from COVID-19.

CDR3 amino acids: CASSLIATSFGYEQYF. The CDR3, as DNA: TGTGCCAGCAGCTTAATCGCGACTAGTTTTGGCTACGAGCAGTACTTC. V usage is TRBV11-2 and J usage is TRBJ2-7; a weak D match, TRBD2 (6 bases). V lost 2 bases, J lost 3 bases, and 17 bases lay in between. This CDR3 has 16 residues. Germline values: CDR1 SGHAT, CDR2 FQNNGV. The variable domain in full, with the rest retrieved from reference TRBV11-2 and TRBJ2-7, is EAGVAQSPRYKIIEKRQSVAFWCNPISGHATLYWYQQILGQGPKLLIQFQNNGVVDDSQLPKDRFSAERLKGVDSTLKIQPAKLEDSAVYLCASSLIATSFGYEQYFGPGTRLTVT.